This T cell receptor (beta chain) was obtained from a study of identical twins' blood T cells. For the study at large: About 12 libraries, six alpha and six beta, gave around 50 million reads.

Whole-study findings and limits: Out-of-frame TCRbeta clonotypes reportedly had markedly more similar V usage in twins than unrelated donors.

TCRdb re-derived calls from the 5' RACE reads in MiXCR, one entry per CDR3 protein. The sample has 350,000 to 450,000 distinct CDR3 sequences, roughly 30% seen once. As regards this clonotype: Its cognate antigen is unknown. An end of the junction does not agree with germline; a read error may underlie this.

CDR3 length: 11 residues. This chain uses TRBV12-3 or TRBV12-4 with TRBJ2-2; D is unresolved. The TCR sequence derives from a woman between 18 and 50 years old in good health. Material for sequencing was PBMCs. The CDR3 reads CVSSRIGELFF. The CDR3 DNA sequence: TGTGTCAGCAGTCGTATCGGGGAGCTGTTTTTT.